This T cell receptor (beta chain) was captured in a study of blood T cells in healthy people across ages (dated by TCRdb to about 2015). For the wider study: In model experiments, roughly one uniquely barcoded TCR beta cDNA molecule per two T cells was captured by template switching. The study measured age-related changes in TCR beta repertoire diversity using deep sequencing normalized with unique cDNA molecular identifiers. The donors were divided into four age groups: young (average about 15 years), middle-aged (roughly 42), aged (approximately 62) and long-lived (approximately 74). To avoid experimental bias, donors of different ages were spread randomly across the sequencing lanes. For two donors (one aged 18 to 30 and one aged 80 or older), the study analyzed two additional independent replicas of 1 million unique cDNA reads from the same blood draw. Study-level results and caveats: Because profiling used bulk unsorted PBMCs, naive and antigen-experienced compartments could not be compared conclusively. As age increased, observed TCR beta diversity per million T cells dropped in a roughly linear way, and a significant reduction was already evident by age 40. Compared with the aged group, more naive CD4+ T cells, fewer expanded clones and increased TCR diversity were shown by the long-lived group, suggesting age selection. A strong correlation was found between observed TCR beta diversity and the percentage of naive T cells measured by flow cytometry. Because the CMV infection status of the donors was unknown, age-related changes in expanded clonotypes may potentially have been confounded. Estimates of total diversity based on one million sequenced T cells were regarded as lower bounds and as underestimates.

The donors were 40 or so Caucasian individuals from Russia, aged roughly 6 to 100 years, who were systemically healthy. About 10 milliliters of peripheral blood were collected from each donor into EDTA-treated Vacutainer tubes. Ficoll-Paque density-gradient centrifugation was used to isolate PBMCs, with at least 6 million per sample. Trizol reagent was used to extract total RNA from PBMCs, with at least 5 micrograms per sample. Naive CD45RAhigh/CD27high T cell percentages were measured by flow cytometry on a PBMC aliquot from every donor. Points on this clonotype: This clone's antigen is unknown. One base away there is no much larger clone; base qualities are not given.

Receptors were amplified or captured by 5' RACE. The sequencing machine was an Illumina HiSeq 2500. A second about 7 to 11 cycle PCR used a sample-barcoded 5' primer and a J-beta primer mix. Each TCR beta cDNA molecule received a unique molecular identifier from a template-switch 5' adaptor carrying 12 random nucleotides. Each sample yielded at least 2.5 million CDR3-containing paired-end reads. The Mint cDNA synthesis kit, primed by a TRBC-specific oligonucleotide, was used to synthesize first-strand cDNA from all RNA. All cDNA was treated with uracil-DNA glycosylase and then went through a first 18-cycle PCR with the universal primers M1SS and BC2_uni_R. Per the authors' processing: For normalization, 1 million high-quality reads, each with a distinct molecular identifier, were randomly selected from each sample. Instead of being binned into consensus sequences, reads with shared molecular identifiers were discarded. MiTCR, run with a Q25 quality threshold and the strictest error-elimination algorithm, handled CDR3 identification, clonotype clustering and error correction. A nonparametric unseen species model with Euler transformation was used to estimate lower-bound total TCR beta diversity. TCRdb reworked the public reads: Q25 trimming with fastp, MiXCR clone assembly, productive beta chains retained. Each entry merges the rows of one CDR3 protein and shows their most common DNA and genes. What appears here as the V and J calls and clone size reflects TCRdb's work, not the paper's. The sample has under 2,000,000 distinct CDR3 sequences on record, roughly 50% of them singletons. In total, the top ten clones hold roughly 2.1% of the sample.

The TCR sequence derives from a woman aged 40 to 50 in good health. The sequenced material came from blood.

The DNA sequence is as follows: TGTGCCAGCAGTTCTCAGGGGCCCATGGGTGGCTACACCTTC. Its protein product is CASSSQGPMGGYTF. In this chain, TRBV28 is recombined with TRBJ1-2; the D region possibly corresponds to TRBD1 (6 bases align). Its CDR3 holds 14 amino acids, cysteine through phenylalanine. Left in the record is the CDR3 DNA by itself, 42 bases read in frame from the first base. V is cut by 4 bases and J by 7 bases, and the space between the germline ends is 16 bases. CDR1 and CDR2 are read off the germline V gene as MDHEN and SYDVKM.